The clone carrying this T cell receptor beta chain turned up a few times. Its antigen is unidentified. Generated by immunoSEQ multiplex PCR, the TCRdb table keeps only in-frame clones and is missing some. Altogether some 360,000 clones are present, around 79% being singletons, with the ten largest covering about 10%. This entry comes from a study of shared clonotypes between healthy human individuals. Study-wide points: Non-shared clonotypes showed lower generation probabilities than clonotypes common to all four donors. Generally, naive subsets came out with larger estimated richness than memory subsets.

The germline gives CDR1 SEHNR, CDR2 FQNEAQ (reference sequence). This CDR3 contains 13 residues. V dropped 3 bases and J dropped 4 bases, with 9 bases sitting between them. V gene TRBV7-9 combines with J gene TRBJ1-1, with D possibly matching TRBD1 (6 bases). This receptor was obtained from a man in his thirties or forties in good health. Source material: memory CD4+ T cells sorted from blood. Subset here: CD45RA-negative fraction. The CDR3 protein is CASSFLQGTEAFF. The CDR3 DNA reads as TGTGCCAGCAGCTTTCTACAGGGCACTGAAGCTTTCTTT.